This T cell receptor beta chain originates from a study of cytomegalovirus exposure and HLA in healthy donors. The study ran its PCR with 60 Vbeta and 13 Jbeta primers. TCRdb's copy holds only in-frame clones and misses some; the assay was immunoSEQ multiplex PCR. The data contain about 150,000 clones, roughly 80% of them singletons. Concerning this clone: Its antigen is still unknown.

Study-wide points: For most TCR beta V segments, an earlier analysis put the productive rate at about 87% or about 30% of the time. Later, an analysis showed that TCR beta chains associated with HLA were more clonally expanded than others that were equally common. Follow-up analysis found HLA locus-dependent TCR association rates, highest for DRB1 and lowest for HLA-C.

The CDR3 runs to 13 residues. The germline V and J ends were trimmed by 6 bases and 9 bases, with 15 bases remaining between them. Germline V gene sequence: CDR1 MNHEY, CDR2 SMNVEV (reference sequence). The clonotype comes from a man aged 50 or older in good health and CMV-seropositive. V and J are TRBV27 and TRBJ2-1, with D tentatively TRBD2 (6 bases). Sequenced: PBMCs. In DNA form, the CDR3 reads TGTGCCAGCAGGGCCTCGGGAGCTGGTGAGCAGTTCTTC. Protein product: CASRASGAGEQFF.